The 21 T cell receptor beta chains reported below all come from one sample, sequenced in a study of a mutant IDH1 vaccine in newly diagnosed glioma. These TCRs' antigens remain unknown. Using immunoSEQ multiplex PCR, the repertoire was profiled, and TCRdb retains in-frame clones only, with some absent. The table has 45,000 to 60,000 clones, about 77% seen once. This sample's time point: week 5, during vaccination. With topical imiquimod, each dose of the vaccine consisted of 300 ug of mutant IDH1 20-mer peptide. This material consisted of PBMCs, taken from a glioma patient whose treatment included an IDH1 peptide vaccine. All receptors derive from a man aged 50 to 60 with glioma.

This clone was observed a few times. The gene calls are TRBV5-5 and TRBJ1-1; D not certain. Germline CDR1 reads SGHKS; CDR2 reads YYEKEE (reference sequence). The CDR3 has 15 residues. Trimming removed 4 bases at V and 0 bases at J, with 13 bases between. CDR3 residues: CASSLSEFLNTEAFF. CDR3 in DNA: TGTGCCAGCAGCCTGAGCGAATTTTTGAACACTGAAGCTTTCTTT.

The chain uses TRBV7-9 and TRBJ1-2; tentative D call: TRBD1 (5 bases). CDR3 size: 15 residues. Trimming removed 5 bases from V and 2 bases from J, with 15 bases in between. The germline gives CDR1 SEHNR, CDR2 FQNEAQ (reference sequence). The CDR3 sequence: CASSPPGTRNYGYTF. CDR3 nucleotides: TGTGCCAGCAGCCCGCCAGGGACGCGAAACTATGGCTACACCTTC.

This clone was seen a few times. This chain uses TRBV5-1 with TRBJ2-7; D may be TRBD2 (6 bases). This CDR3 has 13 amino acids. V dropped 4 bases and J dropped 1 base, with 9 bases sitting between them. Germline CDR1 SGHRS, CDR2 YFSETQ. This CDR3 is CASSVAGSYEQYF. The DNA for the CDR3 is TGCGCCAGCAGCGTCGCGGGGTCCTACGAGCAGTACTTC.

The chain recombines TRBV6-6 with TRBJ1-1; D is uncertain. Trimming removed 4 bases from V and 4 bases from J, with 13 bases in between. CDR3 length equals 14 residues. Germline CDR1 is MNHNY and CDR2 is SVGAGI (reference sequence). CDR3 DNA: TGTGCCAGCAGTTCCCTAATGGTAGGCACTGAAGCTTTCTTT. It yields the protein CASSSLMVGTEAFF.

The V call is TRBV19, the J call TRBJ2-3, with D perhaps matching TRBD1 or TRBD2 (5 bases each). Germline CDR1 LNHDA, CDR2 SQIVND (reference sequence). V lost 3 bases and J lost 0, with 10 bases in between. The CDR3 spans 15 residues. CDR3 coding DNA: TGTGCCAGTAGTATCGGGGACGGCAGCACAGATACGCAGTATTTT. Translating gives CASSIGDGSTDTQYF.

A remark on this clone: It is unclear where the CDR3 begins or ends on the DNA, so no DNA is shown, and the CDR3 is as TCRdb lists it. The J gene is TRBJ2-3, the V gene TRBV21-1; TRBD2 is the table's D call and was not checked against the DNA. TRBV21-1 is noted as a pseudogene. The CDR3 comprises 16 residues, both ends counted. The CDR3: CASSKSVGGGTDTQYF.

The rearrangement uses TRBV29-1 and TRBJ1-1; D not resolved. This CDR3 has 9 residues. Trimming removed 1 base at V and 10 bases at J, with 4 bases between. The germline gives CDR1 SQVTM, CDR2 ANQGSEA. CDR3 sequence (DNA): TGCAGCGTTGAAGGCGCAGCTTTCTTT. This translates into CSVEGAAFF.

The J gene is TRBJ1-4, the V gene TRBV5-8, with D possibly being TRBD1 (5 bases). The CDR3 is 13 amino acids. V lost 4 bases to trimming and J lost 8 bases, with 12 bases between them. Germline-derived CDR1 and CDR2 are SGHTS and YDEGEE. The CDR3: CASSPRRDEKLFF. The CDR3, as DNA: TGTGCCAGCAGCCCCCGGAGGGACGAAAAACTGTTTTTT.

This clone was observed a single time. CDR3 DNA sequence: TGTGCCAGCAGTCTAAGGAGAAACACCATATATTTT. This codes for CASSLRRNTIYF. The chain is built from TRBV2 and TRBJ1-3, with D uncertain. Germline loops: CDR1 SNHLY, CDR2 FYNNEI. The CDR3 runs to 12 residues. V lost 5 bases, J lost 5 bases, and 7 bases lay in between.

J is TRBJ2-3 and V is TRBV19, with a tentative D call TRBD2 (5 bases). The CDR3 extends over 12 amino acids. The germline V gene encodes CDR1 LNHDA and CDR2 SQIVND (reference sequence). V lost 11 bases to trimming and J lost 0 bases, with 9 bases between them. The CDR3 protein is CAGRLSTDTQYF. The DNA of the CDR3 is TGTGCCGGAAGACTAAGCACAGATACGCAGTATTTT.

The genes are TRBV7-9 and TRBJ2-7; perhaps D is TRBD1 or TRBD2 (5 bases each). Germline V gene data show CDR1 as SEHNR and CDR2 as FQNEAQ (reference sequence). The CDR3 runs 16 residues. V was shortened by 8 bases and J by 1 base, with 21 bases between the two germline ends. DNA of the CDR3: TGTGCCAGCGAACCTCGTTGGGACGCCCAATCCTACGAGCAGTACTTC. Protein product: CASEPRWDAQSYEQYF.

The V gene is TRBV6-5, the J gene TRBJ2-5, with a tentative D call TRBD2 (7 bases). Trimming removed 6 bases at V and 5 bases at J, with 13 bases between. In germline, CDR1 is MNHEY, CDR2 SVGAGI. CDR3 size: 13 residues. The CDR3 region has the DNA TGTGCCAGCAGGGCGGGGGCTGCGGAGACCCAGTACTTC. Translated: CASRAGAAETQYF.

The CDR3 nucleotides read TGTGCCTGGAGTGTAAGTGGCGTGAGCTACACCTTC. This translates into CAWSVSGVSYTF. V is TRBV30 and J is TRBJ1-2; D gene unclear. The germline V and J ends were trimmed by 0 bases and 9 bases, with 11 bases remaining between them. The CDR3 has 12 amino acids. The germline gives CDR1 GTSNPN, CDR2 SVGIG (reference sequence).

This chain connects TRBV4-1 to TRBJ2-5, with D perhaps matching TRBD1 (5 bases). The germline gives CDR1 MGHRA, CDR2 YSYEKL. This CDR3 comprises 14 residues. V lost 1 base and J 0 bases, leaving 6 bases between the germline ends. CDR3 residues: CASSQVQDQETQYF. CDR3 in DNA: TGCGCCAGCAGCCAAGTACAGGACCAAGAGACCCAGTACTTC.

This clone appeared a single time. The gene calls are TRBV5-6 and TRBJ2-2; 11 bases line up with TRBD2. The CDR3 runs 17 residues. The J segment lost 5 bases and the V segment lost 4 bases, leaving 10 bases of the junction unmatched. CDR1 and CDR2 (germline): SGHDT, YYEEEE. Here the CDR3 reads CASSPLAGGGETGELFF. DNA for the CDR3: TGTGCCAGCAGCCCGCTAGCGGGGGGTGGAGAGACCGGGGAGCTGTTTTTT.

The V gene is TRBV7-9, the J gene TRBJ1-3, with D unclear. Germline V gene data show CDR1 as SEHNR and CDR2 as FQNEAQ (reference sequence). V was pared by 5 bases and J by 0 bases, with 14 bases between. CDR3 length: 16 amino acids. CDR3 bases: TGTGCCAGCAGCCCCTTGGACCGACGCTCTGGAAACACCATATATTTT. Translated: CASSPLDRRSGNTIYF. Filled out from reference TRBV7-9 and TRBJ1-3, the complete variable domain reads DTGVSQNPRHKITKRGQNVTFRCDPISEHNRLYWYRQTLGQGPEFLTYFQNEAQLEKSRLLSDRFSAERPKGSFSTLEIQRTEQGDSAMYLCASSPLDRRSGNTIYFGEGSWLTVV.

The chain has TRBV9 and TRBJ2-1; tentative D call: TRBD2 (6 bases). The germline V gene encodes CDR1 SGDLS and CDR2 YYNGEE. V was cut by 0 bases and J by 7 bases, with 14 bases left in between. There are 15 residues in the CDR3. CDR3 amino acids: CASSVALGLANEQFF. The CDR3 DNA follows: TGTGCCAGCAGCGTAGCATTGGGGCTAGCGAATGAGCAGTTCTTC.

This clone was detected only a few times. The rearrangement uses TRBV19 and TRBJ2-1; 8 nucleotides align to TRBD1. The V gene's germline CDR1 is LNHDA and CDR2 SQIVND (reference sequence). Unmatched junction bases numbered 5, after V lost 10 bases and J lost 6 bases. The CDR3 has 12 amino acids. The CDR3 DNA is TGTGCCACAGGACAGGGAGGCAATGAGCAGTTCTTC. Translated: CATGQGGNEQFF.

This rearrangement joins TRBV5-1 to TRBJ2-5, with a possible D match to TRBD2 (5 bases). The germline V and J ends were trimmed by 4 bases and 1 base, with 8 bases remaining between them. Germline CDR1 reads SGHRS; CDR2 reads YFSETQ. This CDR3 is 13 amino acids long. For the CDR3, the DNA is TGCGCCAGCAGCCCCGCGGGCCAAGAGACCCAGTACTTC. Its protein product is CASSPAGQETQYF.

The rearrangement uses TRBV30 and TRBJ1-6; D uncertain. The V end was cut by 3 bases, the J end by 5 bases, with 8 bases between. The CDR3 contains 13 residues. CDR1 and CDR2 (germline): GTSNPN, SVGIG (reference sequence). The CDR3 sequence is CAWRTDNNSPLHF. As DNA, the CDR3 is TGTGCCTGGAGGACCGATAATAATTCACCCCTCCACTTT.

This chain's CDR3 is CASSPIDEQFF. DNA of the CDR3: TGTGCCAGCAGTCCGATAGATGAGCAGTTCTTC. V usage is TRBV6-5 and J usage is TRBJ2-1; D not certain. Germline CDR1 MNHEY, CDR2 SVGAGI. V was pared by 5 bases and J by 8 bases, with 7 bases between. The CDR3 loop spans 11 amino acids.